This T cell receptor beta chain was captured in a study of CD8 T cells in ankylosing spondylitis. The study's findings and limits: In reactive arthritis synovial fluid and blood, some motif variants had been reported before. Apparently characteristic of ankylosing spondylitis blood was a TCR beta motif (about 8 highly homologous variants). Enrichment of disease-linked clones was reportedly significant in matched ankylosing spondylitis synovial fluid.

The CDR3 runs 17 residues. Germline V CDR1 and CDR2: MNHNS, SASEGT. V shed 8 bases and J 2 bases; nucleotides not matched to a gene: 14. Note on this clonotype: What it binds is not known.

Quantitative 5'-RACE with molecular barcodes was used to make the TCR beta libraries. TCRdb re-derived calls from the 5' RACE reads in MiXCR, one entry per CDR3 protein. Here the sample spans some 150,000 distinct CDR3 sequences, more than 40% being singletons. This sequence was found in a male donor with ankylosing spondylitis. V usage is TRBV6-1 and J usage is TRBJ2-2; 7 bases match TRBD1. The sample taken for sequencing was synovial fluid, either unsorted or a sorted T cell fraction (not recorded which). CDR3 residues: CASLDAGTAANTGELFF. CDR3 bases: TGTGCCAGCCTGGACGCCGGGACAGCCGCCAACACCGGGGAGCTGTTTTTT.